One and the same sample provided the 24 T cell receptor beta chains below, sequenced in a study of CD8 T cells in ankylosing spondylitis. TCRdb fed the 5' RACE reads into MiXCR, producing one record per CDR3 protein. The repertoire includes more than 100,000 distinct CDR3 sequences, about an eighth of them detected once, and about 4% sits in the top ten. Material: blood, either unsorted or a sorted T cell fraction (not recorded which). These receptors originate from a female donor with ankylosing spondylitis or in good health (not recorded which).

As concerns this clonotype: With a much larger clone just one base away, this may be a read error. V gene TRBV12-3 or TRBV12-4 combines with J gene TRBJ2-2; D possibly corresponds to TRBD2 (5 bases). V was shortened by 3 bases and J by 5 bases, with 10 bases between the two germline ends. The CDR3 loop spans 14 amino acids. DNA for the CDR3: TGTGCCAGCAGTTTCGAAAGGGAGACCGGGGAGCTGTTTTTT. It specifies CASSFERETGELFF.

This clonotype appeared a few times. V usage is TRBV29-1 and J usage is TRBJ2-1; D uncertain. The CDR3 is made up of 10 amino acids. V was clipped by 6 bases and J by 8 bases, with 8 bases between them. CDR1 SQVTM and CDR2 ANQGSEA come from the germline V gene. The CDR3 is CSVMSDEQFF. The CDR3 bases are TGCAGCGTGATGAGCGATGAGCAGTTCTTC.

This clonotype appeared many times. This chain uses TRBV3-1 with TRBJ1-2, with D tentatively TRBD1 (6 bases). With 4 bases removed from V and 7 bases from J, the gap between germline ends came to 16 bases. This CDR3 spans 14 amino acids. From germline, CDR1 is LGHDT and CDR2 YNNKEL (reference sequence). In DNA form, the CDR3 reads TGTGCCAGCAGCCGATCGACAGGATCGGGTGGCTACACCTTC. Its translation is CASSRSTGSGGYTF.

This clonotype has a count of ten or more. The gene calls are TRBV29-1 and TRBJ2-4, with 7 bases fitting TRBD2. Germline lookup yields CDR1 SQVTM and CDR2 ANQGSEA. The CDR3 has 13 residues. V lost 0 bases to trimming and J lost 8 bases; unmatched junction nucleotides: 4. CDR3 residues: CSVEEGGSDIQYF. For the CDR3, the DNA is TGCAGCGTTGAAGAAGGCGGGAGTGACATTCAGTACTTC.

This clonotype has at least ten counts. The V and J genes are TRBV5-1 and TRBJ1-1, with D maybe TRBD1 (5 bases). CDR3 length equals 13 residues. Trimming removed 4 bases from V and 4 bases from J, with 11 bases in between. Germline values: CDR1 SGHRS, CDR2 YFSETQ. CDR3 sequence reads: CASSQPGPTEAFF. CDR3 nucleotide sequence: TGCGCCAGCAGCCAGCCGGGGCCCACTGAAGCTTTCTTT. Filled out from reference TRBV5-1 and TRBJ1-1, the complete variable domain reads KAGVTQTPRYLIKTRGQQVTLSCSPISGHRSVSWYQQTPGQGLQFLFEYFSETQRNKGNFPGRFSGRQFSNSRSEMNVSTLELGDSALYLCASSQPGPTEAFFGQGTRLTVV.

At least ten counts were recorded for this clonotype. The chain combines TRBV6-1 with TRBJ2-6; TRBD1 matches 9 bases. Germline CDR1 reads MNHNS; CDR2 reads SASEGT. The CDR3 totals 18 residues. V lost 7 bases and J lost 0; bases outside the gene matches: 10. Here the CDR3 DNA reads TGTGCCAGCACTGCATTAGGGACAGGGTCCTCTGGGGCCAACGTCCTGACTTTC. Protein sequence: CASTALGTGSSGANVLTF.

The table lists this clonotype with a count of one. Given a much more abundant clone one base away, this may be a read error. This chain joins TRBV15 and TRBJ1-4; no reliable D call. Germline CDR1 reads LNHNV; CDR2 reads YYDKDF (reference sequence). The CDR3 spans 13 residues. CDR3 sequence: CAASPGRGSELFF. The CDR3 DNA follows: TGTGCCGCCAGCCCCGGGCGCGGGTCGGAACTGTTTTTT.

There are many counts of this clonotype. V and J are TRBV24-1 and TRBJ2-7, with 7 bases that match TRBD1. Germline V gene lookup returns CDR1 KGHDR and CDR2 SFDVKD. The CDR3 loop spans 16 amino acids. J gave up 0 bases and V 5 bases, and 9 bases lay outside the gene matches. The CDR3 region has the DNA TGTGCCACCAGTGGGACCGGGACAGTCTCCTCCTACGAGCAGTACTTC. This codes for CATSGTGTVSSYEQYF.

This clonotype has a count of ten or more. The chain joins TRBV10-3 to TRBJ2-2; unclear D gene. V was trimmed by 3 bases and J by 2 bases, leaving 7 bases between them. The CDR3 runs to 14 residues. Germline values: CDR1 ENHRY, CDR2 SYGVKD. The CDR3 spells CAISDSSNTGELFF. The CDR3 coding sequence is TGTGCCATCAGTGATAGTAGTAACACCGGGGAGCTGTTTTTT.

In its sample, this clonotype was seen a few times. A much bigger clone sits one base away, suggesting this may be a read error. V and J are TRBV5-1 and TRBJ1-1; D uncertain. The germline V gene encodes CDR1 SGHRS and CDR2 YFSETQ. This CDR3 is 14 amino acids long. The CDR3 coding sequence is TGCGCCGGCAGCTTGGAGGTGGGAAGGGCTGAAGCTTTCTTT. Translation: CAGSLEVGRAEAFF.

Many counts were recorded for this clonotype. V and J are TRBV7-8 and TRBJ1-1, with 7 bases fitting TRBD1. This CDR3 spans 14 amino acids. J gave up 2 bases and V 2 bases, and 2 bases lay outside the gene matches. The germline CDR1 and CDR2 sequences are SGHVS and FQNEAQ. This CDR3 is CASSLWDSNTEAFF. The CDR3 nucleotides are TGTGCCAGCAGCTTATGGGACAGCAACACTGAAGCTTTCTTT.

This clonotype turned up a few times. The chain carries TRBV5-1 and TRBJ2-5, with a possible D match to TRBD1 (6 bases). The CDR3 spans 14 residues. Trimming left V 0 bases short and J 3 bases short, with 9 bases between. CDR1 is SGHRS and CDR2 is YFSETQ in the germline V gene. CDR3 amino acids: CASSLGTDKETQYF. The CDR3 DNA follows: TGCGCCAGCAGCTTGGGGACAGACAAAGAGACCCAGTACTTC.

This clonotype was observed at least ten times. This chain joins TRBV29-1 and TRBJ2-1, with D possibly matching TRBD2 (6 bases). CDR1 and CDR2 (germline): SQVTM, ANQGSEA. Trimming pared 7 bases from V and 0 bases from J, leaving 16 bases between. The CDR3 consists of 15 residues. As DNA, the CDR3 is TGCAGCGCTCCCCACGGGAGTAGCTCCTACAATGAGCAGTTCTTC. This encodes CSAPHGSSSYNEQFF.

This clonotype was seen at least ten times. The V and J genes are TRBV29-1 and TRBJ1-2; 7 positions match TRBD1. CDR1 SQVTM and CDR2 ANQGSEA come from the germline V gene. V shed 6 bases, J shed 8 bases, and the junction held 15 bases outside the gene matches. This CDR3 has 14 amino acids. This CDR3 is CSVAQNTGVNGYTF. The CDR3 region has the DNA TGCAGCGTCGCGCAAAATACAGGGGTTAACGGCTACACCTTC.

The sample holds many counts of this clonotype. The rearrangement links TRBV5-1 to TRBJ1-5, with 11 positions matching TRBD1. V lost 0 bases, J lost 3 bases, and 2 bases stayed unmatched. There are 16 residues in the CDR3. Germline V gene data show CDR1 as SGHRS and CDR2 as YFSETQ. CDR3 loop: CASSLGTGGVNQPQHF. CDR3 coding DNA: TGCGCCAGCAGCTTGGGGACAGGGGGCGTCAATCAGCCCCAGCATTTT.

This clonotype came up many times. The chain is built from TRBV5-1 and TRBJ1-1, with D perhaps matching TRBD1 (6 bases). This CDR3 spans 14 amino acids. The V gene's germline CDR1 is SGHRS and CDR2 YFSETQ. The V end was cut by 1 base, the J end by 1 base, with 8 bases between. This chain's CDR3 is CASSLKQGNTEAFF. The CDR3 DNA reads as TGCGCCAGCAGCTTGAAACAGGGGAACACTGAAGCTTTCTTT.

The rearrangement joins TRBV5-4 to TRBJ2-1, with D tentatively TRBD2 (6 bases). V dropped 4 bases and J dropped 9 bases, with 11 bases sitting between them. This CDR3 comprises 12 residues. Germline values: CDR1 SGHNT, CDR2 YYREEE (reference sequence). CDR3 in DNA: TGTGCCAGCAGCGTGGGGGGTGGTGAGCAGTTCTTC. Residues: CASSVGGGEQFF.

In its sample, this clonotype was seen many times. CDR3 in amino acids: CASSLARNEQFF. The DNA of the CDR3 is TGTGCCAGCAGCTTAGCACGGAATGAGCAGTTCTTC. The gene calls are TRBV7-2 and TRBJ2-1, with no clear D. From germline, CDR1 is SGHTA and CDR2 FQGNSA. The CDR3 totals 12 residues. Trimming took off 0 bases at V and 7 bases at J, with 4 bases between the two ends.

The sample holds many counts of this clonotype. The rearrangement joins TRBV10-3 to TRBJ2-1; D not resolved. The length of the CDR3 is 10 residues. Germline CDR1 is ENHRY and CDR2 is SYGVKD. V was shortened by 9 bases and J by 9 bases, with 9 bases between the two germline ends. CDR3 coding DNA: TGTGCCATGACGGACGCTGAGCAGTTCTTC. It codes for CAMTDAEQFF.

The V call is TRBV24-1, the J call TRBJ2-1; TRBD2 matches at 7 bases. Per the germline V gene, CDR1 is KGHDR and CDR2 is SFDVKD. This CDR3 has 16 amino acids. Unmatched junction bases numbered 9, after V lost 7 bases and J lost 1 base. The CDR3 DNA sequence: TGTGCCACCAGCGGCCACAGCGGGAAGTCCTACAATGAGCAGTTCTTC. Translation: CATSGHSGKSYNEQFF.

The chain carries TRBV5-8 and TRBJ2-7, with 8 positions matching TRBD1. CDR1 SGHTS and CDR2 YDEGEE come from the germline V gene. The CDR3 loop spans 14 amino acids. The V and J ends lost 8 bases and 5 bases, in that order; junction bases with no gene match: 12. The CDR3 sequence: CARGPGQGRDEQYF. In DNA form, the CDR3 reads TGTGCCAGGGGACCCGGACAGGGCCGGGACGAGCAGTACTTC.

This clonotype came up many times. The gene calls are TRBV20-1 and TRBJ2-7, with TRBD1 matching 10 bases. This CDR3 has 13 amino acids. V dropped 5 bases and J dropped 2; count of bases not matched to a gene: 3. The germline V gene encodes CDR1 DFQATT and CDR2 SNEGSKA (reference sequence). CDR3 DNA sequence: TGCAGTGCTTGGGACAGGGGCGCCTACGAGCAGTACTTC. It encodes CSAWDRGAYEQYF.

The sample holds many counts of this clonotype. The V call is TRBV15, the J call TRBJ2-7; D ambiguous. The germline V gene encodes CDR1 LNHNV and CDR2 YYDKDF (reference sequence). V lost 0 bases, J lost 2 bases, and 11 bases lay in between. CDR3 length: 15 amino acids. CDR3 DNA sequence: TGTGCCACCAGCAGAGATCCCCACCGCACCTACGAGCAGTACTTC. The encoded protein is CATSRDPHRTYEQYF. The full variable domain, rest sourced from reference TRBV15 and TRBJ2-7, is DAMVIQNPRYQVTQFGKPVTLSCSQTLNHNVMYWYQQKSSQAPKLLFHYYDKDFNNEADTPDNFQSRRPNTSFCFLDIRSPGLGDTAMYLCATSRDPHRTYEQYFGPGTRLTVT.

Worth noting for this clonotype: A single base separates this from a much larger clone, so it may be a read error. The chain joins TRBV5-5 to TRBJ2-2; tentatively, D is TRBD2 (5 bases). The CDR3 is 14 amino acids. The V and J ends lost 4 bases and 6 bases respectively, with 13 bases between them. CDR1 and CDR2 (germline): SGHKS, YYEKEE (reference sequence). The CDR3 DNA reads as TGTGCCAGCAGCCCCGCTAGCCTATCCGGGGAGCTGTTTTTT. It is translated as CASSPASLSGELFF.